This TCR beta chain was obtained from a study of CD8 T cells in Susac syndrome (dated by TCRdb to the late 2010s). For the wider study: Repertoire sequencing was used to test whether CD8+ T cell activation and differentiation in Susac syndrome was antigen driven. CD8+ T cell repertoire clonality was compared between around eleven healthy donors, approximately 14 Susac syndrome patients and roughly 15 multiple sclerosis patients.

Overall results and qualifications from the work: The number of individuals in the TCR sequencing and HLA analysis was acknowledged as relatively small.

High-throughput TCR beta sequencing profiled peripheral blood CD8+ and CD4+ T cells from healthy donors, Susac syndrome patients and multiple sclerosis patients. Multiple sclerosis controls were treatment-naive patients with stable or active relapsing-remitting disease fulfilling revised McDonald criteria. Bulk CD8+ and CD4+ T cells were purified by magnetic negative isolation, while CD8+ TEMRA cells were enriched using FACS. Blood was drawn into EDTA tubes, processed within 24 hours, and PBMCs were isolated by density gradient centrifugation. PBMCs intended for TCR sequencing were frozen in liquid nitrogen and were later thawed in a 37 degrees C water bath. The sorted or isolated CD4+, CD8+ and CD8+ TEMRA cells had a purity of 90% or higher. Notes on this clonotype: No cognate antigen has been identified for it. No per-base quality is available; no much larger clone lies one base away.

The CDR3 sequence holds 15 residues, the cysteine and phenylalanine included. The CDR3 DNA has 45 bases and is translated from base 1. The trim is 3 bases for V and 5 bases for J, with a gap of 14 bases between the germline ends. The germline V gene (reference sequence) supplies CDR1 LGHDT and CDR2 YNNKEL. RNA was extracted using the RNeasy kit, and about 0.45 to 1 microgram was reverse transcribed with random hexamers. The immunoSEQ multiplex PCR assay, covering 54 Vbeta and 13 Jbeta segments, was used to amplify TCR beta CDR3 regions. Bias from PCR amplification was corrected by using a synthetic template baseline for primer optimization and for computational correction. From the authors' description of their analysis: Reads were assigned to V, D and J genes according to IMGT and analyzed in immunoSEQ Analyzer, with only productive sequences retained. To calculate clonality, Shannon entropy was normalized by log2 of the number of productive unique sequences and then subtracted from one. For each patient and control, public and private clones were evaluated within the 100 most prevalent clones. A clone was defined as Susac-specific if it was absent from the healthy and MS cohorts, from over 1,000 published viral clones and from other ImmuneACCESS disease sequences. TCRdb ran its own pipeline on the public reads, namely fastp trimming at Q25 and MiXCR clone calling, and kept in-frame beta chains. A single entry per CDR3 protein holds the most common genes and DNA from its merged rows. These V and J calls rely on TCRdb rather than the paper's analysis. For this sample the table gives about 180,000 distinct CDR3 sequences, of which around 96% were detected only once. 0.15% to 0.2% of the sample rests with the top ten.

Material: CD8+ T cells from PBMCs. This TCR came from a human donor with multiple sclerosis. The sequence links TRBV3-1 to TRBJ1-5; a tentative D call is TRBD1 (5 bases match). The bases read TGTGCCAGCAGCCATGGGGGAGAGTTTTATCAGCCCCAGCATTTT. Protein translation: CASSHGGEFYQPQHF.